The 28 T cell receptor beta chains in this list originate from one sample, sequenced in a study of PD-1 blockade in classical Hodgkin lymphoma. Time point described: cycle 4 day 1 (C4D1), after around six weeks of nivolumab. With no exception, relapse followed autologous stem cell transplantation in all patients, and brentuximab vedotin exposure varied. Only in-frame clones appear in the TCRdb table, and some are missing; sequencing was by immunoSEQ multiplex PCR. The table has about 24,000 clones, roughly 86% seen once. The source material was peripheral blood mononuclear cells (PBMCs), sampled before the fourth cycle of nivolumab. The source is a human donor with classical Hodgkin lymphoma.

This chain uses TRBV5-6 with TRBJ1-3, with D possibly TRBD1 on 5 matching bases. The CDR3 is 16 residues long. Germline values: CDR1 SGHDT, CDR2 YYEEEE. Trimming took 0 bases from V and 4 from J, leaving 14 bases between them. In DNA, the CDR3 is TGTGCCAGCAGCTTGGAATCGGGACTGCCAGGAAACACCATATATTTT. It translates to CASSLESGLPGNTIYF.

The chain links TRBV9 to TRBJ2-1; TRBD1 is a possible D gene (5 bases). This CDR3 comprises 16 residues. Germline assignment: CDR1 SGDLS and CDR2 YYNGEE. V lost 4 bases, J lost 9 bases, and 23 bases lay in between. In nucleotides, the CDR3 is TGTGCCAGCAGCCCTCGGGTTAGGATAGGGCAGGGTGAGCAGTTCTTC. Encoded protein: CASSPRVRIGQGEQFF.

The rearrangement links TRBV29-1 to TRBJ2-5; 8 positions agree with TRBD1. Per germline, CDR1 SQVTM and CDR2 ANQGSEA. This CDR3 is built from 12 residues. V gave up 5 bases and J gave up 2 bases; unmatched junction bases: 1. DNA for the CDR3: TGCAGCGTTCAGGGGGCTCAAGAGACCCAGTACTTC. Translated: CSVQGAQETQYF.

This rearrangement joins TRBV21-1 to TRBJ2-4. TRBV21-1 is termed a pseudogene. The CDR3 is made up of 17 amino acids. CDR3: CASSKAPFPDDKNIQYF. CDR3 bases: TGTGCCAGCAGCAAAGCCCCTTTTCCAGACGACAAAAACATTCAGTACTTC.

The CDR3, as DNA: TGTGCCAGCAGTTTAGCCAACTACGAGCAGTACTTC. Amino acid sequence: CASSLANYEQYF. This chain connects TRBV6-6 to TRBJ2-7, with unresolved D. The CDR3 runs 12 residues. The germline V and J ends were trimmed by 4 bases and 3 bases, with 7 bases remaining between them. The germline gives CDR1 MNHNY, CDR2 SVGAGI (reference sequence).

This chain joins TRBV11-3 and TRBJ2-2; the D is unclear. V lost 2 bases and J 0 bases, leaving 4 bases between the germline ends. The CDR3 has 14 amino acids. Germline V gives CDR1 SGHNT, CDR2 YENEEA. The DNA of the CDR3 is TGTGCCAGCAGCTTACTAGCGAACACCGGGGAGCTGTTTTTT. Translated, it gives CASSLLANTGELFF.

The chain uses TRBV19 and TRBJ1-5; D remains ambiguous. CDR1 LNHDA and CDR2 SQIVND come from the germline V gene (reference sequence). The length of the CDR3 is 15 residues. Trimming removed 1 base at V and 1 base at J, with 8 bases between. CDR3 DNA: TGTGCCAGTAGTATAGGGGGAACCAGCAATCAGCCCCAGCATTTT. Translation gives CASSIGGTSNQPQHF.

The chain uses TRBV14 and TRBJ2-7, with D tentatively TRBD2 (5 bases). V lost 5 bases, J lost 5 bases, and 19 bases lay in between. The germline CDR1 and CDR2 sequences are SGHDN and FVKESK. This CDR3 contains 15 residues. In DNA, the CDR3 is TGTGCCAGCAGCTCACCGTCACTGGGAGCCCACGAGCAGTACTTC. Translated, it gives CASSSPSLGAHEQYF.

The chain employs TRBV30 and TRBJ1-2; D may be TRBD1 (6 bases). With 2 bases removed from V and 5 bases from J, the gap between germline ends came to 12 bases. Germline values: CDR1 GTSNPN, CDR2 SVGIG (reference sequence). The CDR3 has 13 amino acids. CDR3 loop: CAWSTRGGYGYTF. CDR3 in DNA: TGTGCCTGGAGTACCAGGGGAGGATATGGCTACACCTTC.

The chain has TRBV5-4 and TRBJ1-2; the match to TRBD1 covers 7 bases. CDR1 SGHNT and CDR2 YYREEE come from the germline V gene (reference sequence). The CDR3 spans 16 residues. V shed 3 bases, J shed 3 bases, and the junction held 11 bases outside the gene matches. CDR3 DNA sequence: TGTGCCAGCAGCTCCCGCCCTACAGGGGATCACTATGGCTACACCTTC. Residues: CASSSRPTGDHYGYTF. The whole variable domain, remainder taken from reference TRBV5-4 and TRBJ1-2, is ETGVTQSPTHLIKTRGQQVTLRCSSQSGHNTVSWYQQALGQGPQFIFQYYREEENGRGNFPPRFSGLQFPNYSSELNVNALELDDSALYLCASSSRPTGDHYGYTFGSGTRLTVV.

The chain recombines TRBV9 with TRBJ2-5, with 13 bases lining up with TRBD2. V was pared by 1 base and J by 0 bases, with 3 bases of the junction left unmatched. CDR3 length: 17 amino acids. Looked up from germline, CDR1 is SGDLS and CDR2 is YYNGEE. CDR3 sequence: CASSVSTSGGYQETQYF. The CDR3 coding sequence is TGTGCCAGCAGCGTATCGACTAGCGGGGGGTACCAAGAGACCCAGTACTTC.

The chain links TRBV7-3 to TRBJ1-1; TRBD1 might be the D (6 bases). The CDR3 covers 15 residues. Germline CDR1 SGHTA, CDR2 FQGTGA. V lost 1 base and J 4 bases, leaving 13 bases between the germline ends. CDR3 loop: CASSLMEGGRTEAFF. CDR3 DNA sequence: TGTGCCAGCAGCTTAATGGAGGGGGGTCGCACTGAAGCTTTCTTT.

The chain couples TRBV27 to TRBJ2-1; 9 bases line up with TRBD2. The V gene end was trimmed by 2 bases and the J gene end by 4 bases; junction bases not matched to a gene: 3. Germline V gene sequence: CDR1 MNHEY, CDR2 SMNVEV (reference sequence). The length of the CDR3 is 15 residues. CDR3 DNA sequence: TGTGCCAGCAGTTTAGATAGCGGGGGTTACAATGAGCAGTTCTTC. Its protein is CASSLDSGGYNEQFF.

The chain recombines TRBV28 with TRBJ2-7; 8 nucleotides align to TRBD1. With V trimmed by 3 bases and J by 7 bases, 11 bases remained unmatched. The CDR3 has 15 residues. Per germline, CDR1 MDHEN and CDR2 SYDVKM. The DNA of the CDR3 is TGTGCCAGCAGTTTTTCGGACAGGGTGGCCGAGGAGCAGTACTTC. Residues: CASSFSDRVAEEQYF.

This clone was seen more than once but under ten times. The rearrangement uses TRBV30 and TRBJ1-2; D not resolved. Germline CDR1 reads GTSNPN; CDR2 reads SVGIG (reference sequence). The CDR3 consists of 11 residues. Trimming removed 0 bases at V and 4 bases at J, with 3 bases between. The CDR3 DNA reads TGTGCCTGGAGTGTCAGCTATGGCTACACCTTC. Translation: CAWSVSYGYTF.

The chain links TRBV5-4 to TRBJ2-5; TRBD1 aligns across 7 bases. Germline V lookup: CDR1 SGHNT, CDR2 YYREEE (reference sequence). The V segment lost 3 bases and the J segment 2 bases; nucleotides outside the gene matches: 4. This CDR3 region has 14 residues. CDR3 region: CASSSGTAQETQYF. CDR3 in DNA: TGTGCCAGCAGCTCCGGGACAGCACAAGAGACCCAGTACTTC.

This rearrangement joins TRBV5-8 to TRBJ1-1; D is unclear. The V gene lost 0 bases and the J gene lost 8 bases, with 14 bases spanning the gap. This CDR3 is built from 14 residues. Germline V gives CDR1 SGHTS, CDR2 YDEGEE. CDR3 loop: CASSLAWAAQEAFF. CDR3 in DNA: TGTGCCAGCAGCTTGGCCTGGGCTGCCCAAGAAGCTTTCTTT.

A single count supports this clone. This rearrangement joins TRBV6-6 to TRBJ2-3; 12 bases line up with TRBD2. CDR3 length equals 15 residues. Per the germline V gene, CDR1 is MNHNY and CDR2 is SVGAGI (reference sequence). V lost 6 bases, J lost 3 bases, and 4 bases stayed unmatched. The CDR3 sequence is CASSLLAGGTDTQYF. Written as DNA, the CDR3 is TGTGCCAGCAGCCTACTAGCGGGAGGAACAGATACGCAGTATTTT.

The J gene is TRBJ2-3, the V gene TRBV7-9; 12 nucleotides line up with TRBD2. V trimming: 8 bases; J trimming: 5 bases; junction bases outside the gene matches: 5. Germline V lookup: CDR1 SEHNR, CDR2 FQNEAQ (reference sequence). This CDR3 comprises 14 residues. As DNA, the CDR3 is TGTGCCAGCGCTTGGACTAGCGGGGAAGATACGCAGTATTTT. As protein: CASAWTSGEDTQYF.

The J gene is TRBJ2-2, the V gene TRBV5-1; 8 bases are a match to TRBD2. V was clipped by 5 bases and J by 3 bases; unmatched bases: 6. This CDR3 has 15 amino acids. Germline V lookup: CDR1 SGHRS, CDR2 YFSETQ. Written as DNA, the CDR3 is TGCGCCAGCAGTCGGACTAGCCGTTACACCGGGGAGCTGTTTTTT. It specifies CASSRTSRYTGELFF.

This clone was counted once. V and J are TRBV5-8 and TRBJ2-7; TRBD1 is a possible D gene (5 bases). The CDR3 loop spans 16 amino acids. Germline CDR1 is SGHTS and CDR2 is YDEGEE. Between the trimmed V and J ends, which lost 4 bases and 1 base, there was a span of 18 bases. CDR3 nucleotides: TGTGCCAGCAGCCCTCGACAGCTTACTTATTCCTACGAGCAGTACTTC. The encoded protein is CASSPRQLTYSYEQYF.

CDR3 protein: CASSHDTVAHTQYF. CDR3 nucleotide sequence: TGCGCCAGCAGCCATGATACCGTAGCCCATACGCAGTATTTT. The chain is built from TRBV4-1 and TRBJ2-3; unclear D gene. The CDR3 contains 14 residues. Trimming left V 3 bases short and J 7 bases short, with 14 bases between. The germline gives CDR1 MGHRA, CDR2 YSYEKL.

The chain links TRBV6-1 to TRBJ2-3; D perhaps matches TRBD2 (5 bases). V shed 1 base and J shed 0 bases, with 14 bases lying between them. Germline CDR1 is MNHNS and CDR2 is SASEGT. The CDR3 consists of 17 residues. The CDR3 reads CASSEVPAASSTDTQYF. The CDR3 DNA sequence: TGTGCCAGCAGTGAAGTTCCGGCGGCTAGCAGCACAGATACGCAGTATTTT.

J is TRBJ2-7 and V is TRBV11-2, with D possibly TRBD1 on 6 matching bases. The CDR3 spans 13 residues. V was clipped by 6 bases and J by 2 bases, with 11 bases between them. CDR1 is SGHAT and CDR2 is FQNNGV in the germline V gene. The CDR3, as DNA: TGTGCCAGCAGTAGGGGGTCTACCTACGAGCAGTACTTC. Translation gives CASSRGSTYEQYF.

The J gene is TRBJ2-1, the V gene TRBV2; TRBD2 agrees at 8 bases. Germline-derived CDR1 and CDR2 are SNHLY and FYNNEI. The ends lost 6 bases at V and 4 bases at J; junction bases unmatched: 5. There are 14 residues in the CDR3. The CDR3 loop reads CASRPGGGYNEQFF. Here the CDR3 DNA reads TGTGCCAGCAGGCCGGGGGGGGGTTACAATGAGCAGTTCTTC.

The J gene is TRBJ2-1, the V gene TRBV4-2; D assignment may be TRBD1 or TRBD2 (5 bases each). Germline CDR1 reads LGHNA; CDR2 reads YNFKEQ. V lost 0 bases and J 5 bases, leaving 14 bases between the germline ends. The length of the CDR3 is 16 residues. The CDR3 spells CASSQDGGPLDNEQFF. The CDR3 DNA is TGTGCCAGCAGCCAAGATGGGGGACCGCTCGACAATGAGCAGTTCTTC.

This clone was observed a single time. This rearrangement joins TRBV6-1 to TRBJ1-3; TRBD1 might be the D (6 bases). Trimming removed 6 bases at V and 0 bases at J, with 12 bases between. This CDR3 contains 15 residues. The germline V gene has CDR1 MNHNS and CDR2 SASEGT. CDR3 protein: CASRGHLYSGNTIYF. The CDR3 nucleotides are TGTGCCAGCAGGGGACACCTATACTCTGGAAACACCATATATTTT.

J is TRBJ2-7 and V is TRBV2; D remains unclear. V was clipped by 5 bases and J by 0 bases, with 11 bases between them. CDR3 length: 14 amino acids. Per the germline V gene, CDR1 is SNHLY and CDR2 is FYNNEI. CDR3 in DNA: TGTGCCAGCAGTCCGCACAAGAGCTCCTACGAGCAGTACTTC. This codes for CASSPHKSSYEQYF.